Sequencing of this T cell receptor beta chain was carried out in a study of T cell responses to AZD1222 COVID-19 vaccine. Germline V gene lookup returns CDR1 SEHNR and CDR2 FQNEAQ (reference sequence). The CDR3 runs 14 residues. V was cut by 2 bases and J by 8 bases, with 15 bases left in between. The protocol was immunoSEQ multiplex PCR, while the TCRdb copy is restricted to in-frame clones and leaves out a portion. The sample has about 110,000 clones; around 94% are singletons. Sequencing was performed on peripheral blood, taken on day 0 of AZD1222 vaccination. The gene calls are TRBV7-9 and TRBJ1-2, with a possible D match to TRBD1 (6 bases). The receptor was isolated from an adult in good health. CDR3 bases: TGTGCCAGCAGCTTACTGGACAGCCTGAGGGGCTACACCTTC. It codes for CASSLLDSLRGYTF. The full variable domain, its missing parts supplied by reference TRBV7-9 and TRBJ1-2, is DTGVSQNPRHKITKRGQNVTFRCDPISEHNRLYWYRQTLGQGPEFLTYFQNEAQLEKSRLLSDRFSAERPKGSFSTLEIQRTEQGDSAMYLCASSLLDSLRGYTFGSGTRLTVV.